A single sample is the source of the 9 T cell receptor beta chains below, sequenced in a study of T cells in Graves' hyperthyroidism and ophthalmopathy. RNA transcripts served as the template for amplifying TCR beta CDR3 regions. HTBI primers were the set used in a first-round RT-PCR of the TCR CDR3. Via MiXCR, TCRdb re-called the multiplex PCR reads, giving one row per CDR3 protein. This table holds 600,000 to 650,000 distinct CDR3 sequences, 20% found once. Material for sequencing was blood. The receptor set was obtained from a man aged 25-40 years with Graves' ophthalmopathy.

Details on this clonotype: A single base separates this from a much larger clone, so it may be a read error. The rearrangement joins TRBV5-1 to TRBJ2-1; D is perhaps TRBD1 or TRBD2 (5 bases each). The CDR3 loop spans 14 amino acids. Germline CDR1 SGHRS, CDR2 YFSETQ. The CDR3 loop reads CASRVWDGAYEQFF. The CDR3, as DNA: TGTGCCAGCAGGGTTTGGGACGGAGCCTACGAGCAGTTCTTC. The complete variable domain, with remaining parts taken from reference TRBV5-1 and TRBJ2-1, reads KAGVTQTPRYLIKTRGQQVTLSCSPISGHRSVSWYQQTPGQGLQFLFEYFSETQRNKGNFPGRFSGRQFSNSRSEMNVSTLELGDSALYLCASRVWDGAYEQFFGPGTRLTVL.

This clonotype turned up a few times. The V call is TRBV20-1, the J call TRBJ2-2, with D hard to call. Trimming removed 1 base from V and 0 bases from J, with 9 bases in between. The CDR3 contains 15 residues. Germline assignment: CDR1 DFQATT and CDR2 SNEGSKA (reference sequence). In nucleotides, the CDR3 is TGCAGTGCTAGAGGTGGGATTCCGAACACCGGGGAGCTGTTTTTT. Its protein is CSARGGIPNTGELFF.

This clonotype was recorded at least ten times. The chain combines TRBV2 with TRBJ2-1, with 16 bases that match TRBD2. Germline lookup yields CDR1 SNHLY and CDR2 FYNNEI. This CDR3 is built from 15 residues. V gave up 6 bases and J gave up 5 bases; unmatched junction bases: 1. The CDR3 DNA sequence: TGTGCCAGCAGCGGGACTAGCGGGAGGGACAATGAGCAGTTCTTC. It encodes CASSGTSGRDNEQFF. Full variable domain (remainder filled in from reference TRBV2 and TRBJ2-1): EPEVTQTPSHQVTQMGQEVILRCVPISNHLYFYWYRQILGQKVEFLVSFYNNEISEKSEIFDDQFSVERPDGSNFTLKIRSTKLEDSAMYFCASSGTSGRDNEQFFGPGTRLTVL.

V gene TRBV6-2 or TRBV6-3 combines with J gene TRBJ2-5; D might be TRBD1 (6 bases). The germline V gene has CDR1 MNHEY and CDR2 SVGEGT. The V gene lost 2 bases and the J gene lost 4 bases, with 14 bases spanning the gap. CDR3 length equals 15 residues. The CDR3 nucleotides are TGTGCCAGCAGTTACAGAGGGGGTCCGGGAGAGACCCAGTACTTC. Protein sequence: CASSYRGGPGETQYF.

The table lists this clonotype with a few counts. This chain links TRBV24-1 with TRBJ2-1; TRBD2 matches at 13 bases. Per the germline V gene, CDR1 is KGHDR and CDR2 is SFDVKD. V shed 7 bases and J 9 bases; nucleotides not matched to a gene: 8. The CDR3 contains 15 residues. The CDR3 reads CATSRERTSGSEQFF. For the CDR3, the DNA is TGTGCCACCAGCAGGGAAAGGACTAGCGGGAGTGAGCAGTTCTTC.

A few counts support this clonotype. This chain uses TRBV20-1 with TRBJ1-2; D is possibly TRBD1 (6 bases). The ends were cut back, 6 bases at V and 5 bases at J, with 19 bases in the middle. The germline gives CDR1 DFQATT, CDR2 SNEGSKA (reference sequence). The CDR3 extends over 14 amino acids. In nucleotides, the CDR3 is TGCAGTGCCCCGACCCCCTCGGACAGTTATGGCTACACCTTC. It specifies CSAPTPSDSYGYTF.

The chain is built from TRBV12-3 or TRBV12-4 and TRBJ2-1; maybe TRBD2 (6 bases). V was clipped by 3 bases and J by 5 bases, with 14 bases between them. CDR3 length: 15 amino acids. The CDR3 reads CASSLGGRNNNEQFF. For the CDR3, the DNA is TGTGCCAGCAGTTTGGGGGGACGCAATAACAATGAGCAGTTCTTC.

The genes are TRBV7-9 and TRBJ2-1; 8 positions match TRBD1. V was pared by 7 bases and J by 6 bases, with 11 bases of the junction left unmatched. Germline CDR1 is SEHNR and CDR2 is FQNEAQ (reference sequence). The CDR3 covers 15 residues. This CDR3 reads CASTDWTGLGNEQFF. CDR3 in DNA: TGTGCCAGCACTGATTGGACAGGGTTGGGCAATGAGCAGTTCTTC.

CDR3 loop: CASSTRPTRDGDEQFF. Written as DNA, the CDR3 is TGTGCCAGCAGTACCCGACCGACTAGAGATGGTGATGAGCAGTTCTTC. The chain uses TRBV6-1 and TRBJ2-1; a weak D match, TRBD2 (6 bases). Trimming removed 5 bases at V and 8 bases at J, with 22 bases between. Germline CDR1 MNHNS, CDR2 SASEGT. This CDR3 comprises 16 residues.